The clone carrying this T cell receptor (beta chain) came up a few times. Antigen: not known. The PCR used 60 Vbeta and 13 Jbeta primers. Assay: immunoSEQ multiplex PCR; the TCRdb copy retains only in-frame clones and omits some. This sample yields around 72,000 clones, of which over 50% are seen a single time; 20% to 25% belongs to the top ten. This sample stems from a study of cytomegalovirus exposure and HLA in healthy donors. Study outcomes and limitations: Several of the most significant clusters appeared linked to common viral pathogens, based on a later analysis.

Likely unrecorded immune exposures existed in these nominally healthy donors. V was clipped by 8 bases and J by 3 bases, with 14 bases between them. The CDR3 runs 15 residues. Per germline, CDR1 MDHEN and CDR2 SYDVKM. The chain combines TRBV28 with TRBJ1-6; D is perhaps TRBD1 (5 bases). Sequenced: PBMCs. This TCR was recovered from a man aged 35 to 55 in good health and CMV-seropositive. The CDR3 loop is CASLLGGRYNSPLHF. CDR3 bases: TGTGCCAGCCTATTGGGGGGTCGCTATAATTCACCCCTCCACTTT.